This T cell receptor (beta chain) was documented in a study of CD4 T cell repertoires in COVID-19. Study context: After nine to ten days of IL-2 expansion, CFSE-low cells were relabeled and restimulated with other coronavirus spikes. Findings and caveats of the study: Several top expanded SARS-CoV-2-reactive clonotypes were shared by two or three memory subsets.

On this clone: Antigen specificity is unknown.

V was clipped by 2 bases and J by 2 bases, with 17 bases between them. The CDR3 is 17 residues long. Germline CDR1 KGHSH, CDR2 LQKENI. Sequencing was done directly on freshly isolated, uncultured memory T cells. The repertoire was sequenced with immunoSEQ multiplex PCR; TCRdb's copy has only in-frame clones and lacks some. The table has tens of thousands of clones, about nine tenths seen once. The gene calls are TRBV18 and TRBJ2-3; D unresolved. The sample here was central memory CD4+ T cells from blood, taken before the COVID-19 pandemic. This receptor was identified in a human donor who had COVID-19. CDR3 DNA sequence: TGTGCCAGCTCACCATCGGGTCCACTTAAAATCACAGATACGCAGTATTTT. This gives the protein CASSPSGPLKITDTQYF. The full variable domain, with the rest looked up from reference TRBV18 and TRBJ2-3, is NAGVMQNPRHLVRRRGQEARLRCSPMKGHSHVYWYRQLPEEGLKFMVYLQKENIIDESGMPKERFSAEFPKEGPSILRIQQVVRGDSAAYFCASSPSGPLKITDTQYFGPGTRLTVL.